This TCR beta chain was captured by sequencing in a study of blood T cell repertoires in COVID-19. About the study: Sources were T cells, B-cell-depleted T cells, or PBMCs; the material itself was cDNA or gDNA.

The data were produced by immunoSEQ multiplex PCR, yet TCRdb's version contains in-frame clones alone and is incomplete. Among over 85,000 clones listed, around 86% were seen once. What was sequenced was peripheral blood. The TCR sequence derives from a man aged 40-55 years with acute or convalescent COVID-19.

CDR3 protein: CASSQDKGAGSNEQFF. The CDR3 nucleotides read TGTGCCAGCAGCCAAGATAAGGGAGCGGGTAGCAATGAGCAGTTCTTC. The rearrangement links TRBV3-1 (or the pseudogene TRBV3-2) to TRBJ2-1, with D maybe TRBD2 (6 bases). The CDR3 has 16 residues. Between the trimmed V and J ends, which lost 0 bases and 6 bases, there was a span of 15 bases. Germline loops: CDR1 LGHDT, CDR2 YNNKEL (reference sequence).